The 20 T cell receptor beta chains listed next were all sequenced from one sample in a study of blood T cells in healthy people across ages. The authors ran a second PCR of 7 to 11 cycles using a sample-barcoded 5' primer and a J-beta primer mix. TCRdb reprocessed the 5' RACE reads with MiXCR, giving one entry per CDR3 protein. The sample holds hundreds of thousands of distinct CDR3 sequences, nearly 25% seen once. The same data also contributed to another study, on T cells of mothers and their children.

Input material: blood. These receptors came from a boy aged 5-17 years in good health.

The chain couples TRBV12-3 or TRBV12-4 to TRBJ2-4, with 9 bases matching TRBD1. The CDR3 covers 18 residues. V lost 1 base, J lost 0 bases, and 7 bases stayed unmatched. CDR3 nucleotides: TGTGCCAGCAGTTTAGGGGGACAGGGTCTGGGAGCCAAAAACATTCAGTACTTC. The encoded protein is CASSLGGQGLGAKNIQYF.

This chain joins TRBV9 and TRBJ1-4, with 11 bases matching TRBD1. Germline V lookup: CDR1 SGDLS, CDR2 YYNGEE. Trimming removed 3 bases from V and 7 bases from J; junction bases left unmatched: 5. This CDR3 spans 15 amino acids. The CDR3 here is CASSASGTGGEKLFF. The CDR3 DNA reads TGTGCCAGCAGCGCTTCCGGGACAGGGGGTGAAAAACTGTTTTTT.

The rearrangement joins TRBV28 to TRBJ2-1; TRBD2 aligns across 8 bases. Germline V gene sequence: CDR1 MDHEN, CDR2 SYDVKM. The V gene end was trimmed by 5 bases and the J gene end by 6 bases; junction bases not matched to a gene: 12. This CDR3 comprises 16 residues. CDR3 in amino acids: CASSPFPGGNRNEQFF. The CDR3 DNA follows: TGTGCCAGCAGTCCTTTTCCGGGAGGGAACCGCAATGAGCAGTTCTTC.

This clonotype was observed a handful of times. This chain joins TRBV28 and TRBJ2-3; the D is unclear. The germline CDR1 and CDR2 sequences are MDHEN and SYDVKM. The CDR3 is 14 residues long. Trimming removed 4 bases at V and 1 base at J, with 9 bases between. The CDR3 region has the DNA TGTGCCAGCAGTTCCCCCAGACGCACAGATACGCAGTATTTT. Residues: CASSSPRRTDTQYF.

V gene TRBV6-5 combines with J gene TRBJ2-6; no clear D. The germline gives CDR1 MNHEY, CDR2 SVGAGI. The CDR3 contains 17 residues. Trimming took 2 bases from V and 4 from J, leaving 15 bases between them. The CDR3 coding sequence is TGTGCCAGCAGTTACGGGTTACGGGCTGTGGGGGCCAACGTCCTGACTTTC. Translation gives CASSYGLRAVGANVLTF.

This clonotype has only a few counts. This chain connects TRBV5-1 to TRBJ1-2; D not resolved. Germline CDR1 and CDR2: SGHRS and YFSETQ. This CDR3 region has 12 residues. V was shortened by 4 bases and J by 4 bases, with 8 bases between the two germline ends. The CDR3 DNA reads TGCGCCAGCAGCCCCGAGAGCTATGGCTACACCTTC. It encodes CASSPESYGYTF.

This clonotype was counted between two and nine times. Relative to the germline gene, one junction end is altered; a read error may explain this. This chain connects TRBV7-9 to TRBJ2-1; 7 nucleotides line up with TRBD1. Germline V gene lookup returns CDR1 SEHNR and CDR2 FQNEAQ (reference sequence). The CDR3 is 14 amino acids. CDR3 loop: CASRARTGHNEQFF. As DNA, the CDR3 is TGCGCCAGCAGGGCCCGGACAGGCCACAATGAGCAGTTCTTC.

The chain joins TRBV4-2 to TRBJ2-7; possible D gene TRBD2, 6 bases. CDR1 is LGHNA, CDR2 YNFKEQ, per germline. This CDR3 region has 16 residues. Trimming pared 3 bases from V and 4 bases from J, leaving 19 bases between. The CDR3 sequence is CASSHPVGVGGYEQYF. CDR3 DNA sequence: TGTGCCAGCAGCCATCCCGTCGGGGTAGGAGGGTACGAGCAGTACTTC.

The chain links TRBV27 to TRBJ1-5; the D gene is possibly TRBD1 (5 bases). Between the trimmed V and J ends, which lost 6 bases and 6 bases, there was a span of 24 bases. CDR3 length equals 17 residues. Germline lookup yields CDR1 MNHEY and CDR2 SMNVEV (reference sequence). CDR3 sequence: CASSSQARADLIQPQHF. The DNA for the CDR3 is TGTGCCAGCAGCTCACAGGCCAGAGCGGACTTGATTCAGCCCCAGCATTTT.

In this sample, this clonotype turned up once. The chain joins TRBV7-9 to TRBJ1-1; D not certain. Trimming took 4 bases from V and 11 from J, leaving 14 bases between them. CDR3 length: 12 residues. CDR1 is SEHNR, CDR2 FQNEAQ, per germline (reference sequence). The CDR3 nucleotides read TGTGCCAGCAGCTCGACTATAAGTGGGGCTTTCTTT. Protein sequence: CASSSTISGAFF.

CDR3 in amino acids: CASSSRAGGPHEQYF. CDR3 coding DNA: TGTGCCAGCAGCAGCCGCGCGGGAGGGCCCCACGAGCAGTACTTC. This chain joins TRBV7-2 and TRBJ2-7, with TRBD2 identical over 9 bases. The CDR3 sequence is 15 residues long. CDR1 is SGHTA, CDR2 FQGNSA, per germline. Unmatched junction bases numbered 10, after V lost 5 bases and J lost 5 bases.

This clonotype was counted only a few times. This chain links TRBV2 with TRBJ1-3; 8 bases align to TRBD1. Trimming removed 6 bases from V and 9 bases from J; junction bases left unmatched: 19. Per germline, CDR1 SNHLY and CDR2 FYNNEI. This CDR3 is 17 amino acids long. In DNA form, the CDR3 reads TGTGCCAGCAGACGACAGGGGTCCCGAGGAGTGGAAAGCACCATATATTTT. It is translated as CASRRQGSRGVESTIYF.

This clonotype was counted between two and nine times. V usage is TRBV5-1 and J usage is TRBJ1-4; TRBD1 might be the D (5 bases). Trimming removed 4 bases from V and 4 bases from J, with 17 bases in between. This CDR3 contains 16 residues. The germline V gene has CDR1 SGHRS and CDR2 YFSETQ. For the CDR3, the DNA is TGCGCCAGCAGCAGAAGCGGGACGGGGGTTAATGAAAAACTGTTTTTT. Its translation: CASSRSGTGVNEKLFF.

The V and J genes are TRBV28 and TRBJ2-5; 9 bases map to TRBD2. CDR3 length: 14 residues. The V segment lost 6 bases and the J segment 4 bases; nucleotides outside the gene matches: 6. Germline V gives CDR1 MDHEN, CDR2 SYDVKM. CDR3 in DNA: TGTGCCAGCAGGTCGGATAGCGGGGGAGAGACCCAGTACTTC. Translating it yields CASRSDSGGETQYF. The full variable domain, rest sourced from reference TRBV28 and TRBJ2-5, is DVKVTQSSRYLVKRTGEKVFLECVQDMDHENMFWYRQDPGLGLRLIYFSYDVKMKEKGDIPEGYSVSREKKERFSLILESASTNQTSMYLCASRSDSGGETQYFGPGTRLLVL.

CDR3 DNA: TGTGCCAGCAGAGGCCAGACCAGCAATCAGCCCCAGCATTTT. Its protein product is CASRGQTSNQPQHF. This sequence joins TRBV6-6 and TRBJ1-5; D call uncertain. Germline CDR1 reads MNHNY; CDR2 reads SVGAGI (reference sequence). The CDR3 contains 14 residues. With 6 bases removed from V and 1 base from J, the gap between germline ends came to 10 bases.

The chain couples TRBV18 to TRBJ2-1, with D perhaps TRBD1 or TRBD2 (5 bases each). From germline, CDR1 is KGHSH and CDR2 LQKENI. This CDR3 has 18 amino acids. Trimming took 4 bases from V and 5 from J, leaving 24 bases between them. CDR3 nucleotides: TGTGCCAGCTCACTTCCAGGGATGACTACCCCGTTCAACAATGAGCAGTTCTTC. This sequence encodes CASSLPGMTTPFNNEQFF.

This clonotype was seen more than once but under ten times. The genes are TRBV5-1 and TRBJ2-1; D unclear. There are 14 residues in the CDR3. Germline values: CDR1 SGHRS, CDR2 YFSETQ. Trimming cost V 0 bases and J 6 bases, with 10 bases left between them. CDR3 DNA sequence: TGCGCCAGCAGCTTGGAGGCAGCTCTCAATGAGCAGTTCTTC. It is translated as CASSLEAALNEQFF.

The V call is TRBV5-1, the J call TRBJ2-1, with D unresolved. The germline V gene has CDR1 SGHRS and CDR2 YFSETQ. The V end was cut by 3 bases, the J end by 4 bases, with 14 bases between. CDR3 length: 15 residues. For the CDR3, the DNA is TGCGCCAGCAGCTCAGATAGGACGGAATACAATGAGCAGTTCTTC. The encoded protein is CASSSDRTEYNEQFF.

This clonotype was picked up a small number of times. The genes are TRBV11-2 and TRBJ2-5, with D possibly matching TRBD1 (6 bases). The CDR3 spans 14 residues. Trimming stripped 5 bases from V and 3 bases from J, with 13 bases between. From germline, CDR1 is SGHAT and CDR2 FQNNGV. The CDR3 here is CASSKTGTEETQYF. As DNA, the CDR3 is TGTGCCAGCAGCAAAACAGGGACCGAAGAGACCCAGTACTTC.

In its sample, this clonotype was seen a few times. Mismatch with germline at one junction end may stem from a read error. This chain uses TRBV27 with TRBJ2-3; D gene uncertain. The CDR3 has 18 amino acids. Looked up from germline, CDR1 is MNHEY and CDR2 is SMNVEV (reference sequence). This CDR3 is CASSFPPTGRRGTDTQYF. The DNA of the CDR3 is TGCGCCAGCAGTTTCCCCCCAACCGGGCGAAGGGGCACAGATACGCAGTATTTT.